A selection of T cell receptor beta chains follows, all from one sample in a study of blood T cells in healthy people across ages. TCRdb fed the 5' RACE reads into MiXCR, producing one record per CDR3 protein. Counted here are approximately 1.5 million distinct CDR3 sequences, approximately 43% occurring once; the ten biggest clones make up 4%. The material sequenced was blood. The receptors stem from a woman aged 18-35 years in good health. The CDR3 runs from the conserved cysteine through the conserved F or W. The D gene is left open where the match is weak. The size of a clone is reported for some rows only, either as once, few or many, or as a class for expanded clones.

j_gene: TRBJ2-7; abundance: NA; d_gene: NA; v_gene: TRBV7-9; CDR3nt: TGTGCCAGCAGCACGGACGCATACAATGAGCAGTACTTC; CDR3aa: CASSTDAYNEQYF
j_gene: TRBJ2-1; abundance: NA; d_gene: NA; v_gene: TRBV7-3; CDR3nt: TGTGCCAGCAGCCCCGGAAGGGGACTTCCCAATGAGCAGTTCTTC; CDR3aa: CASSPGRGLPNEQFF
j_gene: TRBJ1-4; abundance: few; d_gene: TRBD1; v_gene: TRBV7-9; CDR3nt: TGTGCCAGCAGCGCCGGACAGGGGATGGGCGACGAAAAACTGTTTTTT; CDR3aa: CASSAGQGMGDEKLFF
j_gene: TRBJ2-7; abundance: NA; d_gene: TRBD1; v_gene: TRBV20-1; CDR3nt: TGCAGTGCTAGAACTGGACAGGCCCACTCCTACGAGCAGTACTTC; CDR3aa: CSARTGQAHSYEQYF
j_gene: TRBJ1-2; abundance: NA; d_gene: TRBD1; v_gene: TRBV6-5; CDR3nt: TGTGCCAGCAGGAAAATAGACAGGGGGCTACACTATGGCTACACCTTC; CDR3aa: CASRKIDRGLHYGYTF
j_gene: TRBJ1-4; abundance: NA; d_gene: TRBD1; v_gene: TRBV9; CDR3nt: TGTGCCAGCAGCGTTGGCACAGGGGCCCTAAGTGAAAAACTGTTTTTT; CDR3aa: CASSVGTGALSEKLFF
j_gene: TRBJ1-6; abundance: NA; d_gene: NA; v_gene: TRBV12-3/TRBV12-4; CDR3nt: TGTGCCAGCACCTGGGGGGGGCAGAGCTCCTATAATTCACCCCCCCACTTT; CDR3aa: CASTWGGQSSYNSPPHF
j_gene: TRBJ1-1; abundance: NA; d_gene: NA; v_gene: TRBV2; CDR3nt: TGTGCCAGCGGATACGAGACAATCGCTGAAGCTTTCTTT; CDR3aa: CASGYETIAEAFF
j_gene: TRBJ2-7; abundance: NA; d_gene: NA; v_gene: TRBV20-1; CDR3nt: TGCAGTGCTAGGCGGCGGGGTAGGGGCTGGGAGCAGTACTTC; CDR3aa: CSARRRGRGWEQYF
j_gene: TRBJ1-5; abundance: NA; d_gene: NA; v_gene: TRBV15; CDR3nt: TGTGCCACCAGCAAACCGGGGAGCAATCAGCCCCAGCATTTT; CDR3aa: CATSKPGSNQPQHF
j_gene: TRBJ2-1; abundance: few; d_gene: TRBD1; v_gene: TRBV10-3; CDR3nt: TGTGCCATCAGTGGAGGACAGGGATTCTACAATGAGCAGTTCTTC; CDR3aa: CAISGGQGFYNEQFF
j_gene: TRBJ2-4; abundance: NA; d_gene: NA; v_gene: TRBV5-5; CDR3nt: TGTGCCAGCAGCTTGGGCTCGTCCCCCTTGGCGGAGCAGTACTTC; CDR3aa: CASSLGSSPLAEQYF
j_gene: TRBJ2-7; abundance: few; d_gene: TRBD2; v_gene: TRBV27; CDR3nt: TGTGCCAGCAGTTTGCGCCTAGCGGACTCCTACGAGCAGTACTTC; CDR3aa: CASSLRLADSYEQYF
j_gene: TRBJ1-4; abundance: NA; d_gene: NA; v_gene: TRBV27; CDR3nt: TGTGCCAGCAGGCACACATGGGACCGGGAAAAACTGTTTTTT; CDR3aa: CASRHTWDREKLFF